Shown below are 17 T cell receptor beta chains from a single sample sequenced in a study of T cell responses to AZD1222 COVID-19 vaccine. The data were produced by immunoSEQ multiplex PCR, yet TCRdb's version contains in-frame clones alone and is incomplete. The sample lists 130,000 or so clones; roughly nine tenths were seen once. The sequenced sample was peripheral blood, obtained on day 0 of AZD1222 vaccination. All receptors come from an adult in good health.

This chain uses TRBV7-8 with TRBJ2-3, with 9 bases lining up with TRBD1. The length of the CDR3 is 16 residues. Germline V lookup: CDR1 SGHVS, CDR2 FQNEAQ. After removal of 5 bases from V and 5 bases from J, the junction contained 11 bases not matched to a gene. CDR3 amino acids: CASSPKRTGERDTQYF. The CDR3, as DNA: TGTGCCAGCAGCCCTAAGCGGACAGGGGAGAGAGATACGCAGTATTTT.

The chain recombines TRBV7-3 with TRBJ2-1; D perhaps matches TRBD2 (5 bases). The length of the CDR3 is 14 residues. CDR1 and CDR2 from the germline V gene are SGHTA and FQGTGA. Trimming removed 5 bases at V and 4 bases at J, with 12 bases between. This CDR3 is CASSPGERYNEQFF. CDR3 coding DNA: TGTGCCAGCAGCCCCGGAGAGCGGTACAATGAGCAGTTCTTC.

This chain joins TRBV29-1 and TRBJ2-5; no reliable D call. CDR1 is SQVTM, CDR2 ANQGSEA, per germline. This CDR3 spans 12 amino acids. V was pared by 7 bases and J by 4 bases, with 13 bases between. The CDR3 nucleotides read TGCAGCGCCATGAAGGGAAGAGAGACCCAGTACTTC. This translates into CSAMKGRETQYF.

The genes are TRBV7-2 and TRBJ1-5; no firm D call. This CDR3 has 14 amino acids. V shed 3 bases and J shed 4 bases, with 10 bases lying between them. CDR1 and CDR2 (germline): SGHTA, FQGNSA. CDR3 sequence (DNA): TGTGCCAGCAGCTTTTCTGTGGGGAATCAGCCCCAGCATTTT. This translates into CASSFSVGNQPQHF.

In its sample, this clone was seen once. This chain uses TRBV19 with TRBJ1-3; D ambiguous. This CDR3 comprises 13 residues. CDR1 is LNHDA, CDR2 SQIVND, per germline (reference sequence). The V and J ends lost 8 bases and 4 bases respectively, with 12 bases between them. CDR3 protein: CASSSELGNTIYF. The CDR3 DNA reads as TGTGCCAGTTCCTCTGAGCTCGGAAACACCATATATTTT.

The gene calls are TRBV5-5 and TRBJ2-5; 9 nucleotides line up with TRBD1. The CDR3 length is 16 residues. The V gene end was trimmed by 0 bases and the J gene end by 5 bases; junction bases not matched to a gene: 8. The germline V gene has CDR1 SGHKS and CDR2 YYEKEE (reference sequence). CDR3: CASSLDGTGRAETQYF. For the CDR3, the DNA is TGTGCCAGCAGCTTGGACGGGACAGGGCGTGCGGAGACCCAGTACTTC.

V gene TRBV19 combines with J gene TRBJ1-3; no firm D call. The germline CDR1 and CDR2 sequences are LNHDA and SQIVND (reference sequence). There are 14 residues in the CDR3. Trimming left V 8 bases short and J 0 bases short, with 11 bases between. For the CDR3, the DNA is TGTGCCAGTCGTGAGACACTCTCTGGAAACACCATATATTTT. This encodes CASRETLSGNTIYF.

This chain uses TRBV6-5 with TRBJ2-7; no definite D call. Trimming took off 6 bases at V and 3 bases at J, with 12 bases between the two ends. This CDR3 is 13 amino acids long. Germline assignment: CDR1 MNHEY and CDR2 SVGAGI. This chain's CDR3 is CASSIETGYEQYF. CDR3 DNA: TGTGCCAGCAGCATCGAGACTGGCTACGAGCAGTACTTC.

This chain connects TRBV5-6 to TRBJ2-3; D gene ambiguous. The CDR3 length is 13 residues. Germline V lookup: CDR1 SGHDT, CDR2 YYEEEE. V lost 4 bases and J 6 bases, leaving 12 bases between the germline ends. The CDR3 spells CASSARAHDTQYF. DNA of the CDR3: TGTGCCAGCAGCGCCCGGGCACACGATACGCAGTATTTT.

The J gene is TRBJ2-3, the V gene TRBV2; no firm D call. Per the germline V gene, CDR1 is SNHLY and CDR2 is FYNNEI. Between the trimmed V and J ends, which lost 4 bases and 3 bases, there was a span of 8 bases. CDR3 length: 13 residues. CDR3 in DNA: TGTGCCAGCAGTGGGGAATCGACAGATACGCAGTATTTT. Amino acid sequence: CASSGESTDTQYF. Using reference TRBV2 and TRBJ2-3 for the parts outside the CDR3, the full variable domain is EPEVTQTPSHQVTQMGQEVILRCVPISNHLYFYWYRQILGQKVEFLVSFYNNEISEKSEIFDDQFSVERPDGSNFTLKIRSTKLEDSAMYFCASSGESTDTQYFGPGTRLTVL.

A few counts support this clone. Relative to the germline gene, one junction end is altered; a read error may explain this. The chain links TRBV10-3 to TRBJ1-2; possibly TRBD1 for D (5 bases). In germline, CDR1 is ENHRY, CDR2 SYGVKD. This CDR3 has 12 amino acids. The CDR3 region is CAVREKGYGYTF. The CDR3 DNA follows: TGTGCCGTCAGGGAAAAGGGCTATGGCTACACCTTC.

The J gene is TRBJ1-2, the V gene TRBV20-1; D not certain. CDR3 length: 9 amino acids. Germline CDR1 is DFQATT and CDR2 is SNEGSKA (reference sequence). This chain's CDR3 is CRAGYGYTF. DNA for the CDR3: TGCAGGGCGGGCTATGGCTACACCTTC.

The table lists this clone with a few counts. The chain carries TRBV20-1 and TRBJ1-1; unclear D gene. V shed 0 bases and J shed 5 bases, with 4 bases lying between them. Germline CDR1 reads DFQATT; CDR2 reads SNEGSKA (reference sequence). The CDR3 is 11 residues long. As DNA, the CDR3 is TGCAGTGCTAGAGATTTGACTGAAGCTTTCTTT. Protein sequence: CSARDLTEAFF.

V usage is TRBV12-3 or TRBV12-4 and J usage is TRBJ1-1; maybe TRBD1 (5 bases). V shed 5 bases and J shed 7 bases, with 11 bases lying between them. CDR3 length: 12 amino acids. The CDR3 region has the DNA TGTGCCAGCAGTATCCGCAGGGTTGAAGCTTTCTTT. This gives the protein CASSIRRVEAFF.

This chain uses TRBV11-2 with TRBJ1-5, with D possibly being TRBD1 (5 bases). The CDR3 is 15 residues long. CDR1 and CDR2 from the germline V gene are SGHAT and FQNNGV. Trimming took off 5 bases at V and 0 bases at J, with 11 bases between the two ends. CDR3 bases: TGTGCCAGCAGCCCAGGGCCTAATAGCAATCAGCCCCAGCATTTT. As protein: CASSPGPNSNQPQHF.

This chain uses TRBV7-3 with TRBJ2-1; 8 nucleotides line up with TRBD2. Germline loops: CDR1 SGHTA, CDR2 FQGTGA. CDR3 size: 15 residues. V lost 3 bases, J lost 1 base, and 2 bases stayed unmatched. CDR3 nucleotides: TGTGCCAGCAGCTTTGCTAGCGGGTCCTACAATGAGCAGTTCTTC. It yields the protein CASSFASGSYNEQFF. The full variable domain, with the rest looked up from reference TRBV7-3 and TRBJ2-1, is GAGVSQTPSNKVTEKGKYVELRCDPISGHTALYWYRQSLGQGPEFLIYFQGTGAADDSGLPNDRFFAVRPEGSVSTLKIQRTERGDSAVYLCASSFASGSYNEQFFGPGTRLTVL.

V usage is TRBV7-3 and J usage is TRBJ2-3, with 9 bases identical to TRBD2. Trimming took 5 bases from V and 4 from J; bases not matched to a gene: 4. The CDR3 runs to 14 residues. The germline V gene has CDR1 SGHTA and CDR2 FQGTGA. Written as DNA, the CDR3 is TGTGCCAGCAGCCAGGGGACTAGCCCAGATACGCAGTATTTT. Residues: CASSQGTSPDTQYF.